This T cell receptor (beta chain) was recovered during a study of long-term antiretroviral therapy in people with HIV. Of note for this clone: The antigen is unknown.

They ran version v3.0 of the immunoSEQ assay at survey level. TCRdb's copy holds only in-frame clones and misses some; the assay was immunoSEQ multiplex PCR. The table has 29,000 or so clones, about 94% seen once. Study findings and constraints: Regardless of time point, clones expanded before ART dominated the repertoire. Despite increasing after ART, diversity remained lower than that of transplant donor controls.

V lost 3 bases and J 5 bases, leaving 14 bases between the germline ends. The CDR3 contains 14 residues. Germline lookup yields CDR1 SGDLS and CDR2 YYNGEE. This sample comprised unsorted PBMCs, obtained around 7.4 years after starting antiretroviral therapy. V gene TRBV9 combines with J gene TRBJ1-1; D remains ambiguous. The TCR was taken from a man aged 50 or older with HIV. DNA of the CDR3: TGTGCCAGCAGCGGGGCCCCCTCCGGGACTGAAGCTTTCTTT. This sequence encodes CASSGAPSGTEAFF.